This TCR beta chain emerged from a study of identical twins. MiXCR was run by TCRdb on the 5' RACE reads, yielding one entry per CDR3 protein. Here the sample spans 500,000 to 650,000 distinct CDR3 sequences, about 20% being singletons. This clonotype was counted at least ten times. Its antigen remains unknown. Study-wide results and limits: A cross-sectional statistical analysis, not follow-up of the same donors, supported the conclusions. Out-of-frame beta chain sequences displayed weaker excess sharing between twins.

Trimming shortened V by 4 bases and J by 7 bases, and 20 bases separated the two germline ends. The germline CDR1 and CDR2 sequences are DFQATT and SNEGSKA (reference sequence). There are 15 residues in the CDR3. The same specimen was also included in a second study, on yellow fever vaccine responses in identical twins.

The source of this sequence is a woman aged 18-29 years in good health. Sequencing input: CD4+ T cells sorted from blood. The chain uses TRBV20-1 and TRBJ2-1; the D is unclear. CDR3 nucleotides: TGCAGTGCTACCCCCCAGTCTTCTCTGGGTAATGAGCAGTTCTTC. Translated, it gives CSATPQSSLGNEQFF.